This entry features one T cell receptor beta chain sequence. This clone has just a few counts. The antigen this receptor binds is unknown. The record has no base qualities; no much larger clone is one base away. After removal of 6 bases from V and 3 bases from J, the junction retains 7 bases not matched to a gene. From the germline V gene (reference sequence), CDR1 is MNHNY and CDR2 is SVGAGI. Spanning cysteine to phenylalanine, the CDR3 consists of 14 amino acids. Left in the record is the CDR3 DNA by itself, 42 bases read in frame from the first base. The cohort consisted of 600 to 700 healthy bone marrow donors. At the time of sampling, every cohort member was nominally healthy, though immune exposures that went unrecorded were likely present. The donor tested CMV seronegative, placing the donor among the 300 to 450 seronegative members of the cohort. Every donor gave a peripheral blood sample, and the peripheral blood mononuclear cells from that sample were used for TCR beta sequencing. The Qiagen DNeasy Blood Extraction Kit was used to extract genomic DNA from the blood cell samples.

The sample is drawn from a study of cytomegalovirus exposure and HLA in healthy donors (dated by TCRdb to the late 2010s). For the wider study: An earlier analysis of roughly 500 of the donors reported 276 Gb of sequence data and 95 million to 120 million unique TCR beta sequences obtained from approximately 180 million T cells. An early release covering 550 to 700 HLA-typed donors comprised about 310 gigabases of sequencing data and roughly 86 million unique TCR sequences. Among the approximately 430 genotyped donors, approximately 82% belonged to the genetic ancestry cluster associated with self-reported Caucasian donors. The aim of the study was to test whether cataloging public T cell receptors could identify signatures of past pathogen exposure. The study used immunosequencing to profile the T cell repertoires of approximately 690 subjects and linked those repertoires to cytomegalovirus serostatus. Besides the first cohort of 666 subjects, a separate validation cohort made up of roughly 120 different subjects was used. High-throughput TCR immunosequencing, statistical association of individual TCRs with disease status, and machine learning were combined to predict cytomegalovirus infection status. To study patterns of TCR occurrence, a later analysis re-analyzed previously published TCR beta repertoires from just over 650 donors and added high-resolution HLA genotyping. In the later analysis, no new phenotypic data were used to find candidate immune exposures; instead, reliance was placed on TCR beta sequences and their occurrence across donors. In an earlier analysis of around 540 of the donors, high-throughput TCR beta sequencing was used to judge whether each TCR beta V gene segment behaved as functional or pseudogenic. Donor age, sex, ethnicity and CMV serostatus were collected together with the repertoire data. A later genetic analysis used genome-wide SNP genotypes for about 65% of the 666 donors, treating that subset as a discovery cohort. Every discovery cohort repertoire had been produced on one sequencing platform. Class I and class II HLA loci were covered by the typing at four-digit resolution. Typing coverage varied by locus: roughly 629-630 donors for A, B, C, DRB1 and DQB1; some 520 for DQA1; 600 to 610 for DPA1; fewer than 480 for DPB1. About five DR-DQ haplotypes were handled as single units for association and clustering, since linkage in the cohort was strong. Among about 370 genotyped donors of the cohort, an average of around 250,000 unique TCR beta nucleotide sequences was sequenced per donor, of which about 19% were non-productive. The investigation overall reported the following: In the study, about 150 TCR beta chains were listed as associated with cytomegalovirus. A group of highly shared sequence variants was considered likely to be a technical artifact of the sequencing pipeline. Broadly in line with IMGT annotations, most TCR beta V segments showed up in productive rearrangements about 87% or about 30% of the time in an earlier analysis of 450 to 750 of the donors. While some public TCRs were present in many individuals, most TCR sequences turned up only very rarely across donors. Because counts were too low, around 17 rarely observed V segments, including chromosome 9 orphons, were left out of the earlier analysis of about 620 of the donors. In a later genetic analysis, fewer N-insertions in productive TCRs were reported among donors in an Asian-associated ancestry cluster than the roughly 670-donor mean. A further reported finding was that TCR beta sequences accurately predicted the HLA-A and HLA-B alleles for most subjects in the first cohort. Because HLA typing was unavailable for some donors at each locus, only the typed subset was used in association tests. At a false discovery rate of 0.05, a later analysis linked approximately 18,000 TCR beta sequences to specific HLA alleles. Presence/absence analyses assumed roughly uniform sequencing depth across donors, an assumption that may not hold. In this cohort, only TCR beta chains were sequenced, and detectable features were limited by the absence of alpha or paired-chain data. For the cohort, immune exposure information was limited to CMV serostatus. Correlated functional status among segregating V segments might be attributable to linkage disequilibrium, but an unknown experimental factor could not be ruled out. A later analysis reported that several top co-occurrence clusters appeared linked to parvovirus B19, influenza, CMV and Epstein-Barr virus. An association between a missense DCLRE1C variant and V-gene and J-gene trimming of TCR beta chains was found in a later genetic analysis and replicated in an independent cohort. A few of the identified cytomegalovirus-associated TCR beta chains were confirmed in vitro to be specific for cytomegalovirus antigens. According to a later analysis, TCR association rates differed among HLA loci, with DRB1 alleles showing the most associated TCRs and HLA-C alleles showing the fewest. Assigning TCR associations to individual alleles was difficult when HLA alleles, especially DR and DQ, strongly co-occurred. In both the original and validation cohorts, the classifier was reported to diagnose cytomegalovirus status with high specificity and sensitivity. Some IMGT-functional V segments, including TRBV6-2 and TRBV6-3, could not be distinguished by the 87-base-pair reads and were therefore excluded. The authors suggested that the approach could potentially be extended to other disease states and immunological phenotypes. In a later analysis, most CMV-associated TCR beta chains were found to appear HLA-restricted, with HLA associations seemingly driven largely by CMV exposure. In a later analysis, HLA-associated TCR beta chains were found to be more clonally expanded and to have lower generation probabilities than equally common non-associated chains.

Library construction relied on the immunoSEQ multiplex PCR assay. A mixture of 60 forward primers for TCR Vbeta segments and 13 reverse primers for TCR Jbeta segments was used in the multiplex PCR. A multiplex PCR assay on genomic DNA amplified the CDR3 region of rearranged TCR beta genes. On the Illumina HiSeq System, the amplified TCR beta libraries were sequenced as 87-base-pair reads. Per the authors' processing: In a later analysis, around 80 million unique TCR beta chains were counted across the roughly 670 repertoires, and approximately 11 million of these chains were shared by at least two donors. A nearest-neighbor algorithm error-corrected the raw reads and collapsed the reads into unique sequences, merging closely related sequences to remove PCR and sequencing errors. CDR3 sequences were aligned to IMGT reference sequences to assign V, D and J gene segments. For a sequence to be retained, a match of at least six nucleotides was required to both a V gene segment and a J gene segment. A rearrangement counted as productive if the CDR3 had no stop codons and remained in frame with V and J, and every other rearrangement counted as non-productive. CDR3 was defined by IMGT convention, running from the second conserved V-encoded cysteine to the conserved J-encoded phenylalanine. The earlier analysis of 550 to 650 of the donors excluded any sequence lacking an unambiguous match to a single V gene segment. An earlier analysis of about 590 of the donors classified V segments as functional when productive rearrangements were above 56.7% and as segregating when the standard deviation between donors was above 5%. To diagnose cytomegalovirus status from the catalog of TCR beta chain sequences, a statistical classification framework was built. In a later analysis, V and J genes were assigned by comparing TCR nucleotide sequences against IMGT/GENE-DB human TR gene sequences. In a later analysis, CDR3 sequences and most-parsimonious VDJ recombination scenarios were assigned using the TCRdist pipeline. In a later analysis, every TCR beta chain was defined by the combination of its CDR3 amino acid sequence and its V-gene family, and reads without a unique V-gene family were dropped. As a way to deal with suspected cross-contamination and a sequencing artifact, a later analysis dropped 450 to 700 nucleotide sequences that were highly shared and had low generation probability. In a later analysis, a clonal expansion index was calculated for each public chain from normalized within-repertoire ranks of inferred template counts. In a later analysis, generation probabilities were computed with a VDJ recombination model fitted to out-of-frame rearrangements, and the resulting probabilities were checked against IGoR. In a later analysis, TCR-TCR, TCR-HLA and TCR-CMV co-occurrence was scored with hypergeometric tests, and a repertoire-size bias correction was applied to TCR pairs. In a later analysis, false discovery rates were estimated by permuting HLA or CMV assignments 20 times. In a later analysis, co-occurring TCRs were grouped with DBSCAN, and TCRdist sequence similarity was added when clustering was performed within HLA-allele-positive subsets. Co-occurrence clustering excluded repertoires with fewer than 30,000 or more than 120,000 public chains, plus five with anomalous nucleotide sharing. TCRdb took this table from immuneACCESS and kept in-frame rearrangements with V and J called. Such tables lack part of the clones; where checked against another copy, unresolved V genes explain under half of the gap, and the rest is unexplained. D and trimming were read from the DNA, whereas the V and J calls and clone size are those reported in that table. This sample gives some 60,000 clones in total; less than 90% of them show up just once. The ten largest make up approximately 11% of the sample.

Sequencing was done on a sample of PBMCs. This clonotype originated in a female donor in good health and CMV-seronegative. The receptor chain draws on TRBV6-6 and TRBJ1-1; the junction holds 7 bases that match TRBD1. CDR3 region: CASRTTGTDTEAFF. The bases are TGTGCCAGCAGAACGACCGGGACAGACACTGAAGCTTTCTTT.